The 10 T cell receptor beta chains in this list originate from one sample, sequenced in a study of cytomegalovirus exposure and HLA in healthy donors. Primers included in the PCR were 60 Vbeta and 13 Jbeta primers. TCRdb's copy holds only in-frame clones and misses some; the assay was immunoSEQ multiplex PCR. Altogether around 150,000 clones are present, roughly 70% being singletons, with the ten largest covering around 2.8%. Material for sequencing was PBMCs. The source is a woman aged 25 to 39 in good health and CMV-seronegative.

V is TRBV19 and J is TRBJ1-2; tentative D call: TRBD1 (5 bases). The CDR3 covers 13 residues. V dropped 1 base and J dropped 8 bases, with 11 bases sitting between them. The germline V gene has CDR1 LNHDA and CDR2 SQIVND (reference sequence). This CDR3 is CASSIGTGWGYTF. The DNA for the CDR3 is TGTGCCAGTAGTATAGGAACAGGCTGGGGCTACACCTTC. Full variable domain (rest looked up from reference TRBV19 and TRBJ1-2): DGGITQSPKYLFRKEGQNVTLSCEQNLNHDAMYWYRQDPGQGLRLIYYSQIVNDFQKGDIAEGYSVSREKKESFPLTVTSAQKNPTAFYLCASSIGTGWGYTFGSGTRLTVV.

A few counts support this clone. V and J are TRBV5-1 and TRBJ1-1; a weak D match, TRBD1 (5 bases). The CDR3 totals 14 residues. Trimming removed 0 bases at V and 4 bases at J, with 10 bases between. CDR1 SGHRS and CDR2 YFSETQ come from the germline V gene. The CDR3 DNA reads TGCGCCAGCAGCTTGGTAGGGGAGGGCACTGAAGCTTTCTTT. Protein sequence: CASSLVGEGTEAFF.

V usage is TRBV6-5 and J usage is TRBJ1-1, with a tentative D call TRBD1 (5 bases). V was trimmed by 4 bases and J by 0 bases, leaving 9 bases between them. The CDR3 has 14 amino acids. The germline CDR1 and CDR2 sequences are MNHEY and SVGAGI. The CDR3 here is CASSLDTMNTEAFF. As DNA, the CDR3 is TGTGCCAGCAGTTTGGACACCATGAACACTGAAGCTTTCTTT.

To note about this clone: Distinct nucleotide sequences in the sample also encode this CDR3. The rearrangement uses TRBV6-5 and TRBJ2-6, with D maybe TRBD1 (5 bases). This CDR3 contains 14 residues. With 6 bases removed from V and 0 bases from J, the gap between germline ends came to 6 bases. From germline, CDR1 is MNHEY and CDR2 SVGAGI. CDR3 sequence reads: CASRDSSGANVLTF. For the CDR3, the DNA is TGTGCCAGCAGAGACAGCTCTGGGGCCAACGTCCTGACTTTC.

This clone came up once. The chain combines TRBV20-1 with TRBJ2-7; D might be TRBD1 (6 bases). CDR3 length: 11 residues. Looked up from germline, CDR1 is DFQATT and CDR2 is SNEGSKA (reference sequence). V was cut by 5 bases and J by 3 bases, with 8 bases left in between. The CDR3 DNA is TGCAGTGCTCCGACAGGCTACGAGCAGTACTTC. It codes for CSAPTGYEQYF.

In this sample, this clone turned up once. The genes are TRBV14 and TRBJ2-3; D is perhaps TRBD2 (5 bases). The CDR3 totals 15 residues. CDR1 SGHDN and CDR2 FVKESK come from the germline V gene. V lost 4 bases to trimming and J lost 4 bases, with 15 bases between them. In DNA, the CDR3 is TGTGCCAGCAGCCCAGGACTCAACCTGGCAGATACGCAGTATTTT. Its translation is CASSPGLNLADTQYF.

The rearrangement uses TRBV7-2 and TRBJ2-7; the D is unclear. Per germline, CDR1 SGHTA and CDR2 FQGNSA. CDR3 length: 13 residues. V was trimmed by 4 bases and J by 4 bases, leaving 11 bases between them. The CDR3 nucleotides are TGTGCCAGCAGCTCGAATCTGGCTTACGAGCAGTACTTC. This codes for CASSSNLAYEQYF.

This clone has more than one count but fewer than ten. The V and J genes are TRBV19 and TRBJ1-5, with 7 bases aligning to TRBD1. The germline gives CDR1 LNHDA, CDR2 SQIVND (reference sequence). This CDR3 region has 15 residues. Germline trimming cut 4 bases from V and 5 bases from J; bases unmatched to any gene: 8. In DNA, the CDR3 is TGTGCCAGTAGTAGTATCCGGGACAGTTATCAGCCCCAGCATTTT. Its protein is CASSSIRDSYQPQHF.

This chain connects TRBV18 to TRBJ1-4, with a weak D call TRBD1 (6 bases). Trimming removed 3 bases at V and 12 bases at J, with 17 bases between. Germline V CDR1 and CDR2: KGHSH, LQKENI. This CDR3 region has 14 residues. This CDR3 reads CASSPRRGGRELFF. In DNA form, the CDR3 reads TGTGCCAGCTCACCGAGGCGGGGGGGCCGGGAACTGTTTTTT. The variable domain in full, completed from reference TRBV18 and TRBJ1-4, reads NAGVMQNPRHLVRRRGQEARLRCSPMKGHSHVYWYRQLPEEGLKFMVYLQKENIIDESGMPKERFSAEFPKEGPSILRIQQVVRGDSAAYFCASSPRRGGRELFFGSGTQLSVL.

The chain employs TRBV6-6 and TRBJ1-4, with 9 bases that match TRBD1. This CDR3 comprises 14 residues. Per germline, CDR1 MNHNY and CDR2 SVGAGI (reference sequence). Trimming removed 5 bases from V and 7 bases from J; junction bases left unmatched: 5. CDR3 protein: CASSRDRAIEKLFF. In DNA form, the CDR3 reads TGTGCCAGCAGTAGGGACAGGGCCATTGAAAAACTGTTTTTT.